The clone carrying this TCR beta chain was detected a few times. Its target is unknown. A J-beta primer mix and a sample-barcoded 5' primer were used in a second PCR of roughly 7 to 12 cycles. Every sample produced at least 3 million CDR3-containing paired-end reads. In TCRdb, the 5' RACE reads were re-called with MiXCR into one record per CDR3 protein. This table holds some 640,000 distinct CDR3 sequences, 45% to 50% found once. Total RNA extraction produced at least 5.5 micrograms (per sample) for the study. The CDR3 has 15 residues. Germline lookup yields CDR1 DFQATT and CDR2 SNEGSKA (reference sequence). The junction had 6 bases not matched to a gene; V was cut back by 0 bases and J by 2 bases. The data derive from a study of blood T cells in healthy people across ages. In the study overall: Capture via template switching afforded approximately one barcoded beta molecule per two T cells. Overall study results and limits: Naive CD4+ cells and diversity were both higher in long-lived donors than in aged donors.

The clonotype comes from a woman aged 60 to 75 in good health. The chain uses TRBV20-1 and TRBJ2-7, with 8 nucleotides matching TRBD2. Sequenced sample: blood. The CDR3 here is CSARDHAGGPYEQYF. The CDR3 coding sequence is TGCAGTGCTAGAGATCACGCGGGAGGCCCCTACGAGCAGTACTTC.